A selection of T cell receptor beta chains follows, all from one sample in a study of Graves' ophthalmopathy and Graves' hyperthyroidism. TCRdb re-analysed the multiplex PCR reads in MiXCR, keeping a single row per CDR3 protein. The data hold some 750,000 distinct CDR3 sequences, with about 44% observed a single time. The sequenced material came from peripheral blood. The source is an adult man with Graves' ophthalmopathy. CDR3s include the opening cysteine and the closing phenylalanine or tryptophan. D genes are given only for firm matches. Not all rows give a size; the values are once, few, many and, for expanded clones, a class.

j_call: TRBJ1-5; clone_size: many; d_call: NA; v_call: TRBV24-1; cdr3_nt: TGTGCCAGCAGTTATGGGGGCCGACAGCCCCAGCATTTT; cdr3_aa: CASSYGGRQPQHF
j_call: TRBJ1-1; clone_size: once; d_call: TRBD1; v_call: TRBV20-1; cdr3_nt: TGCAGTGCTAGTAACAGGGGGGGGGATACTGAAGCTTTCTTT; cdr3_aa: CSASNRGGDTEAFF
j_call: TRBJ1-5; clone_size: many; d_call: NA; v_call: TRBV24-1; cdr3_nt: TGTGCCACCACCCCCGGGGAGATCCGTCAACAGCCCCAGCATTTT; cdr3_aa: CATTPGEIRQQPQHF
j_call: TRBJ1-6; clone_size: NA; d_call: NA; v_call: TRBV7-2; cdr3_nt: TGTGCCAGCAGCTTACATTCAGGGTATGATTCACCCCTCCACTTT; cdr3_aa: CASSLHSGYDSPLHF
j_call: TRBJ2-2; clone_size: few; d_call: NA; v_call: TRBV5-1; cdr3_nt: TGCGCCAGCAGCTCAACCGGGACGACCAGGGCCGGGGAGCTGTTTTTT; cdr3_aa: CASSSTGTTRAGELFF
j_call: TRBJ2-2; clone_size: NA; d_call: TRBD2; v_call: TRBV20-1; cdr3_nt: TGCAGTGCAACGACTAGCGGGAGGGCCGGGGAGCTGTTTTTT; cdr3_aa: CSATTSGRAGELFF
j_call: TRBJ1-2; clone_size: NA; d_call: TRBD1; v_call: TRBV2; cdr3_nt: TGTGCCAGCAGTTTAATGCGGACAGGGAAAGGCTACACCTTC; cdr3_aa: CASSLMRTGKGYTF
j_call: TRBJ2-7; clone_size: many; d_call: NA; v_call: TRBV29-1; cdr3_nt: TGCAGCGTTGATGAGACCTACGAGCAGTACTTC; cdr3_aa: CSVDETYEQYF
j_call: TRBJ2-7; clone_size: NA; d_call: NA; v_call: TRBV11-1; cdr3_nt: TGTGCCAGCTATACCGGACAGGAGGGCCCCTACGAGCAGTACTTC; cdr3_aa: CASYTGQEGPYEQYF
j_call: TRBJ2-1; clone_size: NA; d_call: NA; v_call: TRBV7-2; cdr3_nt: TGTGCCAGCAGCTTAGCAGGGTTTACAAATGAGCAGTTCTTC; cdr3_aa: CASSLAGFTNEQFF
j_call: TRBJ1-4; clone_size: many; d_call: NA; v_call: TRBV9; cdr3_nt: TGTGCCAGCAGCGTACAGGGGAGCGATGAAAAACTGTTTTTT; cdr3_aa: CASSVQGSDEKLFF
j_call: TRBJ1-3; clone_size: NA; d_call: NA; v_call: TRBV7-6; cdr3_nt: TGTGCCAGCAGCTCCGACCGCCGGGCGTCTGGAAACACCATATATTTT; cdr3_aa: CASSSDRRASGNTIYF
j_call: TRBJ2-7; clone_size: NA; d_call: NA; v_call: TRBV12-3/TRBV12-4; cdr3_nt: TGTGCCAGCAAACCCTACCTCCGAGAGGACGAGCAGTACTTC; cdr3_aa: CASKPYLREDEQYF
j_call: TRBJ1-1; clone_size: few; d_call: TRBD1; v_call: TRBV2; cdr3_nt: TGTGCCAGCAGTGACGGGACAGGGGGAAACACTGAGGCTTTCTTT; cdr3_aa: CASSDGTGGNTEAFF
j_call: TRBJ2-7; clone_size: NA; d_call: TRBD1; v_call: TRBV5-4; cdr3_nt: TGTGCCAGCAGCTCGGGACAGGGACGCTACGAGCAGTACTTC; cdr3_aa: CASSSGQGRYEQYF
j_call: TRBJ2-7; clone_size: NA; d_call: NA; v_call: TRBV10-3; cdr3_nt: TGTGCCATCAGTGAGTCCCAGCAGTACTTC; cdr3_aa: CAISESQQYF
j_call: TRBJ2-5; clone_size: many; d_call: TRBD1; v_call: TRBV2; cdr3_nt: TGTGCCAGCAGTCGGGACAGGGGACCCCAAGAGACCCAGTACTTC; cdr3_aa: CASSRDRGPQETQYF
j_call: TRBJ1-3; clone_size: few; d_call: TRBD1; v_call: TRBV20-1; cdr3_nt: TGCAGTGCTGAGCCCCAGGGGGTATCACGAAACACCATATATTTT; cdr3_aa: CSAEPQGVSRNTIYF
j_call: TRBJ2-2; clone_size: NA; d_call: NA; v_call: TRBV6-5; cdr3_nt: TGTGCCAGCAACCCCTGGGGAAACACCGGGGAGCTGTTTTTT; cdr3_aa: CASNPWGNTGELFF
j_call: TRBJ1-6; clone_size: NA; d_call: NA; v_call: TRBV11-2; cdr3_nt: TGTGCCAGCAGCTTAGTCCCCGAGGGGGTCTTCCACTTT; cdr3_aa: CASSLVPEGVFHF
j_call: TRBJ2-5; clone_size: NA; d_call: TRBD2; v_call: TRBV29-1; cdr3_nt: TGCAGCGTGCTCCTTCCGGGACTAGCGTTGGAGACCCAGTACTTC; cdr3_aa: CSVLLPGLALETQYF
j_call: TRBJ2-5; clone_size: few; d_call: NA; v_call: TRBV7-6; cdr3_nt: TGTGCCAGCAGCTATGGGGGGGCCGGGGAGACCCAGTACTTC; cdr3_aa: CASSYGGAGETQYF
j_call: TRBJ2-6; clone_size: NA; d_call: TRBD2; v_call: TRBV2; cdr3_nt: TGTGCCAGCACCTTCCTTACTAGCGGGGTTGGGGCCAACGTCCTGACTTTC; cdr3_aa: CASTFLTSGVGANVLTF
j_call: TRBJ2-7; clone_size: NA; d_call: NA; v_call: TRBV25-1; cdr3_nt: TGTGCCAGCAGTGAAGACCTTGGTTTATCCTACGAGCAGTACTTC; cdr3_aa: CASSEDLGLSYEQYF
j_call: TRBJ2-7; clone_size: many; d_call: NA; v_call: TRBV6-5; cdr3_nt: TGTGCCAGCAGCAGAGGGACCTCCTACGAGCAGTACTTC; cdr3_aa: CASSRGTSYEQYF
j_call: TRBJ2-7; clone_size: NA; d_call: TRBD2; v_call: TRBV20-1; cdr3_nt: TGCAGTGCTAGAGATGGGCGGGAGCCCTCCTACGAGCAGTACTTC; cdr3_aa: CSARDGREPSYEQYF
j_call: TRBJ2-7; clone_size: NA; d_call: TRBD2; v_call: TRBV7-7; cdr3_nt: TGCGCCAGCAGCTCTAGCGGGAGCTCCTGCGAGCAGTACTTC; cdr3_aa: CASSSSGSSCEQYF
j_call: TRBJ2-7; clone_size: many; d_call: NA; v_call: TRBV14; cdr3_nt: TGTGCCAGCAGCCGTAGGCACGAGCAGTACTTC; cdr3_aa: CASSRRHEQYF
j_call: TRBJ2-6; clone_size: NA; d_call: TRBD2; v_call: TRBV7-9; cdr3_nt: TGTGCCTGGACTAGCGGGGGGCACTCTGGGGCCAACGTCCTGACTTTC; cdr3_aa: CAWTSGGHSGANVLTF
j_call: TRBJ1-5; clone_size: NA; d_call: NA; v_call: TRBV3-1; cdr3_nt: TGTGCCAGCAGCCAAGATAGGTGGGGCAGCGCCATACATTTT; cdr3_aa: CASSQDRWGSAIHF
j_call: TRBJ2-5; clone_size: NA; d_call: TRBD2; v_call: TRBV5-5; cdr3_nt: TGTGCCAGCAGCTTGGGTCCCCATCTGACTAGCGGAGGCCAAGAGACCCAGTACTTC; cdr3_aa: CASSLGPHLTSGGQETQYF